This T cell receptor beta chain was found in a study of cytomegalovirus exposure and HLA in healthy donors. PCR was performed using 60 Vbeta and 13 Jbeta primers. Original methodology: Around 12 million of around 85 million unique TCR beta chains were shared, per a later count. TCRdb's table, derived via immunoSEQ multiplex PCR, lists solely in-frame clones and lacks some. From that table come the V and J calls and clone size; the DNA was used to work out D and trimming. The table shows approximately 69,000 clones, with around four fifths occurring only once. Study-wide results and limits: In vitro, a few CMV-associated chains proved specific for CMV antigens.

Remarks on this clone: Its antigen is unidentified.

With 8 bases removed from V and 3 bases from J, the gap between germline ends came to 6 bases. The CDR3 consists of 11 residues. Germline-derived CDR1 and CDR2 are LNHDA and SQIVND (reference sequence). This sequence joins TRBV19 and TRBJ2-3; no clear D gene. The receptor was isolated from a woman in her twenties or thirties in good health and CMV-seropositive. Input material: PBMCs. CDR3 nucleotide sequence: TGTGCCAGTTCCTTTACAGATACGCAGTATTTT. This translates into CASSFTDTQYF.